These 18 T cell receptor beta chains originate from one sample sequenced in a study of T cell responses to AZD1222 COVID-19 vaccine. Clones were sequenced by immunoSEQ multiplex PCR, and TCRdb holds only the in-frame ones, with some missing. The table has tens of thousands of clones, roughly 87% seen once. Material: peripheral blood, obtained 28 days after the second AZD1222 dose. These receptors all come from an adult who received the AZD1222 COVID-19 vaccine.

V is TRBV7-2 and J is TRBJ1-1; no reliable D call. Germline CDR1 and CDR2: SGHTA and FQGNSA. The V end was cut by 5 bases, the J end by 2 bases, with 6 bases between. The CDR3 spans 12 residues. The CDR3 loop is CASSPVNTEAFF. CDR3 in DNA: TGTGCCAGCAGCCCAGTTAACACTGAAGCTTTCTTT.

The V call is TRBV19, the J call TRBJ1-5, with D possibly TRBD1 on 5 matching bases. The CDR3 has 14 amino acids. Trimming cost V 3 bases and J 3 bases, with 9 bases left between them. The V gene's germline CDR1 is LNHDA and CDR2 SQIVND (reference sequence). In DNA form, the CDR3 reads TGTGCCAGTAGTATCCCAGGGTACAATCAGCCCCAGCATTTT. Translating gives CASSIPGYNQPQHF.

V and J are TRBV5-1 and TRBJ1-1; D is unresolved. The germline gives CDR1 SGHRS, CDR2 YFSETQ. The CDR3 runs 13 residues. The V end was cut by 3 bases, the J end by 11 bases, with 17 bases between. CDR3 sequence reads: CASSSTGSPGAFF. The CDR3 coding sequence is TGCGCCAGCAGCTCCACTGGCTCACCGGGGGCTTTCTTT.

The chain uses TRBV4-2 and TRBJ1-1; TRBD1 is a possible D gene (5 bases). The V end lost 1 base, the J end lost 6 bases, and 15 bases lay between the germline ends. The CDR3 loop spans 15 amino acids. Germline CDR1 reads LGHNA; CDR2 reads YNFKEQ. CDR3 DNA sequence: TGTGCCAGCAGCCAAGGCCGGGGGGGAGGAGCTGAAGCTTTCTTT. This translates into CASSQGRGGGAEAFF.

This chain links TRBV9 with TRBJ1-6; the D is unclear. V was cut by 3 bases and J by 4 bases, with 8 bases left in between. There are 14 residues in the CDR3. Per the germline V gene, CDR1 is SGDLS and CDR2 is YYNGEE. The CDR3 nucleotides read TGTGCCAGCAGCGAAGGACGGTATAATTCACCCCTCCACTTT. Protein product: CASSEGRYNSPLHF. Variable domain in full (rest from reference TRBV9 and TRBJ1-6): DSGVTQTPKHLITATGQRVTLRCSPRSGDLSVYWYQQSLDQGLQFLIQYYNGEERAKGNILERFSAQQFPDLHSELNLSSLELGDSALYFCASSEGRYNSPLHFGNGTRLTVT.

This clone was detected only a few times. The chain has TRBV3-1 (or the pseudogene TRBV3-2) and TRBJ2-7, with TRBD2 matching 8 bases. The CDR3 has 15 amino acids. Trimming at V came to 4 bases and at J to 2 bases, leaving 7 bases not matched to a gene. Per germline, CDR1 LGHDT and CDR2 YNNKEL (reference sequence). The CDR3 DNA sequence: TGTGCCAGCAGCCTACCCGGGAGGGGTCCCTACGAGCAGTACTTC. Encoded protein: CASSLPGRGPYEQYF.

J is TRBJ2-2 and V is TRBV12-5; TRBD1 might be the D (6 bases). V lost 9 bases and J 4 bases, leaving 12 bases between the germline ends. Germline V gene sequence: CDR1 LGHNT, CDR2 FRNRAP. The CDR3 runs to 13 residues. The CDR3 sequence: CASGQPSTGELFF. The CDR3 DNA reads TGTGCTAGCGGACAGCCAAGCACCGGGGAGCTGTTTTTT.

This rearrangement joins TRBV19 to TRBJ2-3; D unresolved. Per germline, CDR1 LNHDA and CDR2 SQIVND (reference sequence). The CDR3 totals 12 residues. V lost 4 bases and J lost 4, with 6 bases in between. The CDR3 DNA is TGTGCCAGTAGTACAGAGGCAGATACGCAGTATTTT. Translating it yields CASSTEADTQYF.

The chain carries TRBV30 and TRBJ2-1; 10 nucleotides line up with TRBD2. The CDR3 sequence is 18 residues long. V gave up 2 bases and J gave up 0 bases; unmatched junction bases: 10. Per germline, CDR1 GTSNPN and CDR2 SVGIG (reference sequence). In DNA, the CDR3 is TGTGCCTGGAGTTGGGTAGCGGGAGGCCTGAGCTCCTACAATGAGCAGTTCTTC. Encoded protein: CAWSWVAGGLSSYNEQFF. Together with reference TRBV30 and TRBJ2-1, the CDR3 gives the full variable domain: SQTIHQWPATLVQPVGSPLSLECTVEGTSNPNLYWYRQAAGRGLQLLFYSVGIGQISSEVPQNLSASRPQDRQFILSSKKLLLSDSGFYLCAWSWVAGGLSSYNEQFFGPGTRLTVL.

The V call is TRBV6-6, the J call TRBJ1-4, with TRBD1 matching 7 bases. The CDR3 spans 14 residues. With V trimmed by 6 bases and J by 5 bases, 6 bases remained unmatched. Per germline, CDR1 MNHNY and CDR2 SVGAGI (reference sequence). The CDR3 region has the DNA TGTGCCAGCAGGCGACAGGGTGAGAATGAAAAACTGTTTTTT. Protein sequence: CASRRQGENEKLFF.

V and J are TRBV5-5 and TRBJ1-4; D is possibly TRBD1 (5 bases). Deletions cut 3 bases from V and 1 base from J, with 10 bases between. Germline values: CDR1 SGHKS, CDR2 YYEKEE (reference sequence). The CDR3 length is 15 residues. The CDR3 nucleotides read TGTGCCAGCAGCTCGGGACTTCAAACTAATGAAAAACTGTTTTTT. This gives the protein CASSSGLQTNEKLFF.

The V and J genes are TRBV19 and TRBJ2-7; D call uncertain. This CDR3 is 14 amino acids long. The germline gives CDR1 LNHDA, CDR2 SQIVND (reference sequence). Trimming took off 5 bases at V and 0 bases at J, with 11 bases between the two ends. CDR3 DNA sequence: TGTGCCAGTAGTGGTAAAGTCAGCTCCTACGAGCAGTACTTC. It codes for CASSGKVSSYEQYF. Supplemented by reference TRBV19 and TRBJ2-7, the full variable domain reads DGGITQSPKYLFRKEGQNVTLSCEQNLNHDAMYWYRQDPGQGLRLIYYSQIVNDFQKGDIAEGYSVSREKKESFPLTVTSAQKNPTAFYLCASSGKVSSYEQYFGPGTRLTVT.

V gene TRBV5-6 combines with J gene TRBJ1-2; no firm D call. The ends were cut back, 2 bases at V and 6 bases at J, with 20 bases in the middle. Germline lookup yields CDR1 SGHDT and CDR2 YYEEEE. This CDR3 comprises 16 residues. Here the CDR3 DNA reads TGTGCCAGCAGCTTCGGGTCCCTGCCTGGGCCGGATGGCTACACCTTC. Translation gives CASSFGSLPGPDGYTF.

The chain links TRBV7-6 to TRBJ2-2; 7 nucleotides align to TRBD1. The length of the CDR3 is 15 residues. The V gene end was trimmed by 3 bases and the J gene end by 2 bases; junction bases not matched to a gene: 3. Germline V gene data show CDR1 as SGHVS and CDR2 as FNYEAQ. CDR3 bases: TGTGCCAGCAGCTTGAAGGGGGCTAACACCGGGGAGCTGTTTTTT. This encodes CASSLKGANTGELFF.

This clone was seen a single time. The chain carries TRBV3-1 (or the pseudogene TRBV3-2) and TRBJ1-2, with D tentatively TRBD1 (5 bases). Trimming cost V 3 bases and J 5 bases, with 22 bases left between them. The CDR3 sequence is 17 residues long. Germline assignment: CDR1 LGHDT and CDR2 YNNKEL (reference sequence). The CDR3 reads CASSQHGKGALGYGYTF. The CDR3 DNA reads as TGTGCCAGCAGCCAGCATGGGAAAGGGGCTTTAGGATATGGCTACACCTTC.

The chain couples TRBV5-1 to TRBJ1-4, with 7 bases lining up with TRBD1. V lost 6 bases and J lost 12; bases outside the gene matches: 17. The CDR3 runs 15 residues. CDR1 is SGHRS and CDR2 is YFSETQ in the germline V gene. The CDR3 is CASTTTGEANQELFF. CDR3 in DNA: TGCGCCAGCACTACCACAGGGGAGGCAAATCAGGAACTGTTTTTT.

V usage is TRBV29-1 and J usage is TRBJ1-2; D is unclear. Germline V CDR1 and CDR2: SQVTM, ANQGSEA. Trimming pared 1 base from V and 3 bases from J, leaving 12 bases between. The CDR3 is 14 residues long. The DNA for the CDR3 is TGCAGCGTTGAAGGGACCGACGGCTACTATGGCTACACCTTC. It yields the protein CSVEGTDGYYGYTF.

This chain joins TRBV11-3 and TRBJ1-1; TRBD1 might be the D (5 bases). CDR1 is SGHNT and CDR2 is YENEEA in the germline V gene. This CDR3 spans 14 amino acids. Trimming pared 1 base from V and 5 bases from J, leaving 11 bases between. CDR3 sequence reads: CASSLVAGKTEAFF. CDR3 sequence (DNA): TGTGCCAGCAGCTTAGTAGCAGGGAAGACTGAAGCTTTCTTT. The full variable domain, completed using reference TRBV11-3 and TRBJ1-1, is EAGVVQSPRYKIIEKKQPVAFWCNPISGHNTLYWYLQNLGQGPELLIRYENEEAVDDSQLPKDRFSAERLKGVDSTLKIQPAELGDSAVYLCASSLVAGKTEAFFGQGTRLTVV.